One sample yielded the 29 T cell receptor beta chains listed below, sequenced in a study of blood T cell repertoires in COVID-19 (dated by TCRdb to 2018 to 2020). The method was the immunoSEQ multiplex PCR assay. TCRdb mirrors the immuneACCESS table, restricted to in-frame sequences. Some clones are absent from its copies; in checked studies, under half trace to an unresolved V gene, and the reason for the others is unknown. The sample data list 340,000 or so clones, and around 87% of these were observed just once. The ten most abundant clones make up 1% of the sample. The sequencing input was peripheral blood. The receptors were sampled from a man between 45 and 60 years old with active or convalescent COVID-19.

V gene TRBV6-5 combines with J gene TRBJ2-7; possibly TRBD2 for D (5 bases). The CDR3 is made up of 12 amino acids. Trimming pared 7 bases from V and 5 bases from J, leaving 12 bases between. Germline V gives CDR1 MNHEY, CDR2 SVGAGI. CDR3 sequence: CASTSSRHEQYF. The CDR3 region has the DNA TGTGCCAGCACGTCTAGCCGCCACGAGCAGTACTTC.

This chain uses TRBV2 with TRBJ1-5; D uncertain. CDR1 is SNHLY and CDR2 is FYNNEI in the germline V gene. This CDR3 has 14 residues. Trimming took 6 bases from V and 0 from J, leaving 9 bases between them. CDR3 in DNA: TGTGCCAGCAGGGAGAGATATAGCAATCAGCCCCAGCATTTT. Translation gives CASRERYSNQPQHF.

This sequence joins TRBV4-1 and TRBJ2-1; a weak D match, TRBD2 (5 bases). The germline CDR1 and CDR2 sequences are MGHRA and YSYEKL. This CDR3 has 14 amino acids. V was clipped by 1 base and J by 8 bases, with 12 bases between them. CDR3 amino acids: CASSQAPEGYEQFF. DNA for the CDR3: TGCGCCAGCAGCCAAGCCCCAGAGGGCTATGAGCAGTTCTTC.

V and J are TRBV30 and TRBJ1-4; 12 positions match TRBD1. The CDR3 has 18 amino acids. Germline CDR1 and CDR2: GTSNPN and SVGIG (reference sequence). V lost 0 bases and J lost 4; bases outside the gene matches: 9. In nucleotides, the CDR3 is TGTGCCTGGAGTGTAGCCTGGGGACAGGGGGCTTATAATGAAAAACTGTTTTTT. Amino acids: CAWSVAWGQGAYNEKLFF.

V and J are TRBV5-1 and TRBJ2-2; D might be TRBD2 (6 bases). V was cut by 4 bases and J by 10 bases, with 14 bases left in between. Germline loops: CDR1 SGHRS, CDR2 YFSETQ. This CDR3 has 13 amino acids. The CDR3 loop reads CASSPEGGMELFF. DNA of the CDR3: TGCGCCAGCAGCCCGGAGGGCGGAATGGAGCTGTTTTTT.

This sequence joins TRBV21-1 and TRBJ1-3. TRBV21-1 is a pseudogene locus. The length of the CDR3 is 17 residues. CDR3 DNA: TGTGCCAGCAGCAGGTGGGGGGAGGAAAACTCTGGAAACACCATATATTTT. This translates into CASSRWGEENSGNTIYF.

Only a few counts were recorded for this clone. The chain is built from TRBV2 and TRBJ1-4; D may be TRBD1 (5 bases). Germline loops: CDR1 SNHLY, CDR2 FYNNEI. Trimming stripped 8 bases from V and 8 bases from J, with 12 bases between. This CDR3 spans 12 amino acids. CDR3 DNA sequence: TGTGCCAGCGGGGGGACCCTGGAAAAACTGTTTTTT. As protein: CASGGTLEKLFF.

This chain uses TRBV7-9 with TRBJ2-3; a weak D match, TRBD2 (5 bases). Germline assignment: CDR1 SEHNR and CDR2 FQNEAQ (reference sequence). V was pared by 3 bases and J by 1 base, with 8 bases between. This CDR3 is built from 14 residues. CDR3 in amino acids: CASSFASRTDTQYF. DNA of the CDR3: TGTGCCAGCAGCTTTGCTAGCCGCACAGATACGCAGTATTTT.

The chain carries TRBV2 and TRBJ2-4; D might be TRBD1 (5 bases). V was clipped by 5 bases and J by 7 bases, with 12 bases between them. The CDR3 has 13 amino acids. Germline CDR1 is SNHLY and CDR2 is FYNNEI. CDR3 sequence: CASSPQSGNIQYF. DNA of the CDR3: TGTGCCAGCAGTCCCCAGTCAGGGAACATTCAGTACTTC.

The rearrangement joins TRBV7-2 to TRBJ1-1; no firm D call. This CDR3 has 13 amino acids. Germline V CDR1 and CDR2: SGHTA, FQGNSA. Trimming removed 2 bases from V and 3 bases from J, with 7 bases in between. In DNA form, the CDR3 reads TGTGCCAGCAGCTTACGACGGGACACTGAAGCTTTCTTT. This sequence encodes CASSLRRDTEAFF.

The CDR3 DNA follows: TGTGCCTGGAGTGACCTCGGACAGGGCCCTAATGAAAAACTGTTTTTT. It is translated as CAWSDLGQGPNEKLFF. V is TRBV30 and J is TRBJ1-4; 8 nucleotides line up with TRBD1. Unmatched junction bases numbered 7, after V lost 1 base and J lost 3 bases. Germline CDR1 reads GTSNPN; CDR2 reads SVGIG (reference sequence). CDR3 length: 16 residues.

The chain combines TRBV7-8 with TRBJ2-5, with TRBD1 matching over 10 bases. Per the germline V gene, CDR1 is SGHVS and CDR2 is FQNEAQ. V shed 6 bases, J shed 5 bases, and the junction held 3 bases outside the gene matches. The CDR3 extends over 13 amino acids. As DNA, the CDR3 is TGTGCCAGCAGACGGACAGGGGGGGAGACCCAGTACTTC. Translating it yields CASRRTGGETQYF.

V gene TRBV12-5 combines with J gene TRBJ1-1, with 8 bases aligning to TRBD1. This CDR3 region has 13 residues. From germline, CDR1 is LGHNT and CDR2 FRNRAP. V was pared by 6 bases and J by 4 bases, with 4 bases of the junction left unmatched. CDR3 loop: CASGTGEVTEAFF. CDR3 DNA sequence: TGTGCTAGTGGGACAGGGGAGGTCACTGAAGCTTTCTTT. Full variable domain (outside the CDR3, taken from reference TRBV12-5 and TRBJ1-1): DARVTQTPRHKVTEMGQEVTMRCQPILGHNTVFWYRQTMMQGLELLAYFRNRAPLDDSGMPKDRFSAEMPDATLATLKIQPSEPRDSAVYFCASGTGEVTEAFFGQGTRLTVV.

This chain links TRBV29-1 with TRBJ1-1; D gene uncertain. The CDR3 is 13 residues long. Trimming cost V 1 base and J 1 base, with 7 bases left between them. Germline V CDR1 and CDR2: SQVTM, ANQGSEA. The CDR3 region is CSVEGHGNTEAFF. DNA for the CDR3: TGCAGCGTTGAAGGACACGGGAACACTGAAGCTTTCTTT.

The V and J genes are TRBV15 and TRBJ1-4; D unclear. The CDR3 spans 14 residues. V was clipped by 5 bases and J by 7 bases, with 14 bases between them. CDR1 LNHNV and CDR2 YYDKDF come from the germline V gene (reference sequence). The CDR3 loop is CATSYHVEVEKLFF. In DNA form, the CDR3 reads TGTGCCACCAGCTATCACGTCGAGGTTGAAAAACTGTTTTTT.

The count of this clone is one. The V and J genes are TRBV5-1 and TRBJ2-3, with D possibly being TRBD1 (8 bases). V lost 4 bases and J 6 bases, leaving 18 bases between the germline ends. This CDR3 is built from 15 residues. Germline values: CDR1 SGHRS, CDR2 YFSETQ. The CDR3 bases are TGCGCCAGCAGCGCCTCCACAGGGGGGGAGGATACGCAGTATTTT. Residues: CASSASTGGEDTQYF.

The chain is built from TRBV28 and TRBJ2-7; 7 nucleotides agree with TRBD2. The CDR3 is made up of 16 amino acids. V shed 1 base, J shed 6 bases, and the junction held 12 bases outside the gene matches. Germline V gives CDR1 MDHEN, CDR2 SYDVKM. CDR3 coding DNA: TGTGCCAGCAGTTTATTTAGCGGGCGAAGGGGACGCGAGCAGTACTTC. Residues: CASSLFSGRRGREQYF.

This clone was counted only a few times. This rearrangement joins TRBV28 to TRBJ1-1; D might be TRBD1 (5 bases). There are 11 residues in the CDR3. Germline CDR1 and CDR2: MDHEN and SYDVKM. V dropped 4 bases and J dropped 8 bases, with 8 bases sitting between them. CDR3 sequence: CASSSTGEAFF. In DNA, the CDR3 is TGTGCCAGCAGTTCCACAGGAGAAGCTTTCTTT.

CDR3 DNA sequence: TGTGCCAGCCACCCCGGGACTAGCACTTACAATGAGCAGTTCTTC. Residues: CASHPGTSTYNEQFF. The rearrangement uses TRBV28 and TRBJ2-1; the match to TRBD2 covers 9 bases. Looked up from germline, CDR1 is MDHEN and CDR2 is SYDVKM. The CDR3 totals 15 residues. The V gene end was trimmed by 8 bases and the J gene end by 4 bases; junction bases not matched to a gene: 9.

This clone was seen a few times. The rearrangement links TRBV28 to TRBJ1-1; no firm D call. This CDR3 contains 15 residues. CDR1 and CDR2 from the germline V gene are MDHEN and SYDVKM. Trimming removed 3 bases at V and 1 base at J, with 12 bases between. CDR3 sequence (DNA): TGTGCCAGCAGTTTTGGGCGCAGGCGGAACACTGAAGCTTTCTTT. Translating gives CASSFGRRRNTEAFF.

The J gene is TRBJ1-5, the V gene TRBV10-2; unclear D gene. V lost 3 bases to trimming and J lost 3 bases, with 12 bases between them. Per germline, CDR1 WSHSY and CDR2 SAAADI. This CDR3 region has 15 residues. In DNA form, the CDR3 reads TGCGCCAGCAGTGAAGTTGCCGCTATCAATCAGCCCCAGCATTTT. Protein: CASSEVAAINQPQHF.

This chain links TRBV7-6 with TRBJ2-2; maybe TRBD2 (7 bases). Germline V CDR1 and CDR2: SGHVS, FNYEAQ. The CDR3 spans 16 residues. V lost 4 bases and J lost 2, with 14 bases in between. In DNA, the CDR3 is TGTGCCAGCAGCTCCCCTGGCGGGGGCAACACCGGGGAGCTGTTTTTT. It is translated as CASSSPGGGNTGELFF.

CDR3 sequence: CASSLSLGLAGRSDTQYF. The CDR3, as DNA: TGCGCCAGCAGCTTAAGCCTCGGGCTAGCGGGAAGGTCAGATACGCAGTATTTT. The rearrangement uses TRBV5-1 and TRBJ2-3; 9 nucleotides line up with TRBD2. This CDR3 region has 18 residues. Germline CDR1 SGHRS, CDR2 YFSETQ. The V and J ends lost 2 bases and 4 bases, in that order; junction bases with no gene match: 14. The whole variable domain, remainder taken from reference TRBV5-1 and TRBJ2-3, is KAGVTQTPRYLIKTRGQQVTLSCSPISGHRSVSWYQQTPGQGLQFLFEYFSETQRNKGNFPGRFSGRQFSNSRSEMNVSTLELGDSALYLCASSLSLGLAGRSDTQYFGPGTRLTVL.

This rearrangement joins TRBV4-3 to TRBJ1-2, with 12 bases lining up with TRBD1. Per the germline V gene, CDR1 is LGHNA and CDR2 is YSLEER. The CDR3 is made up of 17 amino acids. V shed 4 bases and J 8 bases; nucleotides not matched to a gene: 14. CDR3 protein: CASSLIGDRGRKGGYTF. The CDR3 bases are TGCGCCAGCAGCCTGATTGGGGACAGGGGGCGGAAGGGGGGCTACACCTTC.

The J gene is TRBJ2-3, the V gene TRBV2, with 9 bases fitting TRBD2. The CDR3 extends over 14 amino acids. V shed 8 bases, J shed 2 bases, and the junction held 5 bases outside the gene matches. Germline V gene data show CDR1 as SNHLY and CDR2 as FYNNEI. In DNA form, the CDR3 reads TGTGCCAGCGCGGCGGGAGGGTCCACAGATACGCAGTATTTT. As protein: CASAAGGSTDTQYF.

The chain carries TRBV30 and TRBJ1-4, with TRBD1 matching over 7 bases. The CDR3 is made up of 13 amino acids. The V and J ends lost 4 bases and 3 bases, in that order; junction bases with no gene match: 2. Germline lookup yields CDR1 GTSNPN and CDR2 SVGIG (reference sequence). The CDR3 sequence: CAWKGQPNEKLFF. CDR3 DNA sequence: TGTGCCTGGAAGGGACAGCCTAATGAAAAACTGTTTTTT.

This rearrangement joins TRBV5-4 to TRBJ2-5, with D perhaps TRBD2 (6 bases). Germline lookup yields CDR1 SGHNT and CDR2 YYREEE (reference sequence). The CDR3 consists of 12 residues. Trimming took 2 bases from V and 5 from J, leaving 7 bases between them. CDR3 sequence (DNA): TGTGCCAGCAGCTTCAGCGGGGAGACCCAGTACTTC. This translates into CASSFSGETQYF.

J is TRBJ1-3 and V is TRBV28, with 12 positions matching TRBD1. Losses at the gene ends were 5 bases for V and 4 bases for J; bases not matched to a gene: 3. The CDR3 runs to 15 residues. Germline assignment: CDR1 MDHEN and CDR2 SYDVKM. CDR3 DNA sequence: TGTGCCAGCAGTGGGGACAGGGGGCTCGGAAACACCATATATTTT. Its protein product is CASSGDRGLGNTIYF.

The gene calls are TRBV7-9 and TRBJ2-1, with D maybe TRBD2 (6 bases). The CDR3 is made up of 14 amino acids. V shed 5 bases and J shed 6 bases, with 14 bases lying between them. The germline V gene has CDR1 SEHNR and CDR2 FQNEAQ (reference sequence). The CDR3: CASSPSRRGNEQFF. The DNA for the CDR3 is TGTGCCAGCAGCCCCTCGAGGCGGGGCAATGAGCAGTTCTTC.